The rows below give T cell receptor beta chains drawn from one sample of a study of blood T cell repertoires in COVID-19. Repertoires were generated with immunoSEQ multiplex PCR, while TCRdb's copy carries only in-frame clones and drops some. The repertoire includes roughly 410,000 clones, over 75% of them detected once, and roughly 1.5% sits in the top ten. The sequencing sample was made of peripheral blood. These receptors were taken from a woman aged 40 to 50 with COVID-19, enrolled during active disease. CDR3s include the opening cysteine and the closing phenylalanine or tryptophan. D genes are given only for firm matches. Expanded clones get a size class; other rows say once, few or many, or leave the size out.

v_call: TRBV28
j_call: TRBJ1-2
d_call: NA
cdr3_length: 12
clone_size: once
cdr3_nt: TGTGCCAGCAGTCCAGAGGGAGGTGGCTACACCTTC
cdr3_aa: CASSPEGGGYTF

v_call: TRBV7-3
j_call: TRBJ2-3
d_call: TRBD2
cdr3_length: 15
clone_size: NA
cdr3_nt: TGTGCCAGCAGCTTTAGCGGGAGTAGCACAGATACGCAGTATTTT
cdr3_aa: CASSFSGSSTDTQYF

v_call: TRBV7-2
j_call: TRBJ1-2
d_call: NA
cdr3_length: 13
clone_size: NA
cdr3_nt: TGTGCCAGCAGCCGGGATGGATTGTGGGGCTACACCTTC
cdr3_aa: CASSRDGLWGYTF

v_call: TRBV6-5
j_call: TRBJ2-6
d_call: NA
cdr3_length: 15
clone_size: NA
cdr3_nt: TGTGCCAGCAGTCTCATCAGGGGTTTGGCCAACGTCCTGACTTTC
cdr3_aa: CASSLIRGLANVLTF

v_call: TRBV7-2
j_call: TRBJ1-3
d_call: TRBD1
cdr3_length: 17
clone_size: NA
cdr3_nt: TGTGCCAGCAGCCCCCGAGACAGGGTAGCATCTGGAAACACCATATATTTT
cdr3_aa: CASSPRDRVASGNTIYF

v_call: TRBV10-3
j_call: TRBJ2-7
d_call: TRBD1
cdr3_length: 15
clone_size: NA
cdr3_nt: TGTGCCATCAGGAGGGACAGGGCAGACTCCTACGAGCAGTACTTC
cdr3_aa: CAIRRDRADSYEQYF

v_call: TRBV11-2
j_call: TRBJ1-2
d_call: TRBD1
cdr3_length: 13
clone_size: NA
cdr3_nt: TGTGCCAGCAGGCAACAGGGGGCAGGTGGCTACACCTTC
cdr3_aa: CASRQQGAGGYTF

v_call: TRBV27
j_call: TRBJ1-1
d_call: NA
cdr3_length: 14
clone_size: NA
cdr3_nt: TGTGCCAGCAGTTTACGACAGACGAACACTGAAGCTTTCTTT
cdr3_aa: CASSLRQTNTEAFF

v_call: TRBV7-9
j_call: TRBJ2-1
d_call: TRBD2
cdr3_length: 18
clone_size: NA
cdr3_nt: TGTGCCAGCAGCCCGGGGACTAGCGGAGGACCGTCCTACAATGAGCAGTTCTTC
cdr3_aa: CASSPGTSGGPSYNEQFF

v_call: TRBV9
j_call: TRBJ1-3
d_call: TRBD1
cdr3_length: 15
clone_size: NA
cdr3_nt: TGTGCCAGCAGCGAACAGGGGGCGACTGGAAACACCATATATTTT
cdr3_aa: CASSEQGATGNTIYF

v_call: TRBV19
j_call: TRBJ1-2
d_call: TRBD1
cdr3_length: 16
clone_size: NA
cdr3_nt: TGTGCCAGTAGTCTTCTAAGGACAGGGGGCTGGGATGGCTACACCTTC
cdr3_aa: CASSLLRTGGWDGYTF

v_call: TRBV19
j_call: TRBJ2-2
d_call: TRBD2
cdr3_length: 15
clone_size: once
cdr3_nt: TGTGCCACCCGGCTAGCGGATACGAACACCGGGGAGCTGTTTTTT
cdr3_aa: CATRLADTNTGELFF

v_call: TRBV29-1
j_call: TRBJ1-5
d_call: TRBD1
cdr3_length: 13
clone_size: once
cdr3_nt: TGCAGCGTGGGAACAGGGGGCGGGCAGCCCCAGCATTTT
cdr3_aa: CSVGTGGGQPQHF

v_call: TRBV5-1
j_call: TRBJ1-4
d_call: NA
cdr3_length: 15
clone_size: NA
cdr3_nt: TGCGCCAGCAGCTTGGCTGGTCGGAGGAATGAAAAACTGTTTTTT
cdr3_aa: CASSLAGRRNEKLFF

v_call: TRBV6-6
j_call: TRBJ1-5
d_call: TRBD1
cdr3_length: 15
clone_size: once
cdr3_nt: TGTGCCAGCAGTTACGGACAGGGTCGGAATCAGCCCCAGCATTTT
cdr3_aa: CASSYGQGRNQPQHF

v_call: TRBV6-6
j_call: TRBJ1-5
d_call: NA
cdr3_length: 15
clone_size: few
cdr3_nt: TGTGCCAGCGACGCCGGGACCGCGGGGTTCCAGCCCCAGCATTTT
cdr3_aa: CASDAGTAGFQPQHF

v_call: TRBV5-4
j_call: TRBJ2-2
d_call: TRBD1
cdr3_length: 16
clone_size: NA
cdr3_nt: TGTGCCAGCAGCTTGCCCGGGACAGGGAGCACCGGGGAGCTGTTTTTT
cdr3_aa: CASSLPGTGSTGELFF

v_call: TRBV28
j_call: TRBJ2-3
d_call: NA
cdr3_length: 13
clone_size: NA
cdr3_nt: TGTGCCAGCAGTTTTGTGAGAACAGATACGCAGTATTTT
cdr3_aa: CASSFVRTDTQYF

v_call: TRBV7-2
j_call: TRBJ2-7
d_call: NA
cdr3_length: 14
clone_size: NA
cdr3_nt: TGTGCCAGCAGCTTATCCTACAGATCGCACGAGCAGTACTTC
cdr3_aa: CASSLSYRSHEQYF

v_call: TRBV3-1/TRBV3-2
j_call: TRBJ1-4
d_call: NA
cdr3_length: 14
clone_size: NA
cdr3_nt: TGTGCCAGCAGCTCAAAATCAACTAATGAAAAACTGTTTTTT
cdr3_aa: CASSSKSTNEKLFF

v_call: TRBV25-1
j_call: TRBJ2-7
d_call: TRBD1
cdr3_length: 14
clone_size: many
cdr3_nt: TGTGCCAGCAGTGAATCGGGGGACAGGGCCGAGCAGTACTTC
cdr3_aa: CASSESGDRAEQYF

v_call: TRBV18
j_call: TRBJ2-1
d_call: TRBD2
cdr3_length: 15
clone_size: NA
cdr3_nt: TGTGCCAGCTCACCGCGAGCGGGGGGGGACAATGAGCAGTTCTTC
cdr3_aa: CASSPRAGGDNEQFF

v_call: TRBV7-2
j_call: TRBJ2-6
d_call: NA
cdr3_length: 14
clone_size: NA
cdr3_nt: TGTGCCAGCAGCCAGGACTCTGGGGCCAACGTCCTGACTTTC
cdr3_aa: CASSQDSGANVLTF

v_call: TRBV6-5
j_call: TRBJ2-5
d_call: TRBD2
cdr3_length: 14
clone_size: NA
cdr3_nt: TGTGCCAGCAATCGCGGGGGGGCCCAAGAGACCCAGTACTTC
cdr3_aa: CASNRGGAQETQYF

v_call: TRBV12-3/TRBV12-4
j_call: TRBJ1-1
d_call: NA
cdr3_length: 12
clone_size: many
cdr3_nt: TGTGCCAGCAGTGAACTACGAACTGAAGCTTTCTTT
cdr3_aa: CASSELRTEAFF

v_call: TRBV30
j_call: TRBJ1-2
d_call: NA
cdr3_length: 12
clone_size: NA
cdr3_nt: TGTGCCTGGAGCAGGGTGGGCTATGGCTACACCTTC
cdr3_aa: CAWSRVGYGYTF

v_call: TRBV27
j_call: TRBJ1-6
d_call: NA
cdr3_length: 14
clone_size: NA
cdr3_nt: TGTGCCAGCAGTAGGACAGCAAGAAATTCACCCCTCCACTTT
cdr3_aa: CASSRTARNSPLHF

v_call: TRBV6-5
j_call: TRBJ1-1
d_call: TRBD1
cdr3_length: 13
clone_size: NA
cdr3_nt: TGTGCCAGCAGTTACTCGACAGGGACTGAAGCTTTCTTT
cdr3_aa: CASSYSTGTEAFF

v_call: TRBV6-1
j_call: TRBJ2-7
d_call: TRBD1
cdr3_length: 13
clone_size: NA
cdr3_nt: TGTGCCAGCAGTGAAGTCGGGACAGGGAAAGAGGACTTC
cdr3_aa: CASSEVGTGKEDF

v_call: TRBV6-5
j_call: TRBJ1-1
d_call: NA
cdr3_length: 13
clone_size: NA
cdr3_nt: TGTGCCAGCAGTATGTGGAGGAACACTGAAGCTTTCTTT
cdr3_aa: CASSMWRNTEAFF